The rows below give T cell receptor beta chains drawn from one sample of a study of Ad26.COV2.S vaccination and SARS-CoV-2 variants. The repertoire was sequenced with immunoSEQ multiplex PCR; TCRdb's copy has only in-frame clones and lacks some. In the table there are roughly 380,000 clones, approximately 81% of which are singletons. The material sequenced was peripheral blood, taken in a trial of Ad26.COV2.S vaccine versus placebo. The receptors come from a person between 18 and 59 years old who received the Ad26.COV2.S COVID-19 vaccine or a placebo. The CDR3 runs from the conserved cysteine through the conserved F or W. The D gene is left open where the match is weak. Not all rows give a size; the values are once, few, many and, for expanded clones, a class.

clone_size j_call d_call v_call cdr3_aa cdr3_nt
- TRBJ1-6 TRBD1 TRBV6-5 CASSFRQGNSPLHF TGTGCCAGCAGTTTCCGACAGGGCAATTCACCCCTCCACTTT
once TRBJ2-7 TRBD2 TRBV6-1 CASSELAAYEQYF TGTGCCAGCAGTGAACTAGCGGCCTACGAGCAGTACTTC
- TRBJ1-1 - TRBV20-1 CSAPRPSEAFF TGCAGTGCCCCCCGGCCGTCTGAAGCTTTCTTT
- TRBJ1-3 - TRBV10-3 CAISESTEEYF TGTGCCATCAGTGAGTCGACAGAGGAATATTTT
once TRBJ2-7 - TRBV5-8 CASSFPGETYEQYF TGTGCCAGCAGCTTCCCGGGGGAGACCTACGAGCAGTACTTC
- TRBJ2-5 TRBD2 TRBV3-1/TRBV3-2 CASSPGAIAGGLAETQYF TGTGCCAGCAGTCCTGGGGCAATAGCGGGGGGCTTGGCGGAGACCCAGTACTTC
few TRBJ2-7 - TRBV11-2 CASSWPGPPYEQYF TGTGCCAGCAGCTGGCCGGGACCCCCCTACGAGCAGTACTTC
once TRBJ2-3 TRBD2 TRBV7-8 CASSSRLAGGSSTDTQYF TGTGCCAGCAGCTCTCGACTAGCGGGGGGGAGCAGCACAGATACGCAGTATTTT
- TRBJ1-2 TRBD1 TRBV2 CASSGDSGYGYTF TGTGCCAGCAGTGGGGACAGTGGCTATGGCTACACCTTC
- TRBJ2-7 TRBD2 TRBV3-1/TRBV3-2 CASSRSGGTYEQYF TGTGCCAGCAGCCGTAGCGGGGGAACCTACGAGCAGTACTTC
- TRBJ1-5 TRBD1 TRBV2 CASSLQGAEAGNQPQHF TGTGCCAGCAGCCTACAGGGGGCCGAAGCTGGCAATCAGCCCCAGCATTTT
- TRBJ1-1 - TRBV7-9 CASSPELRTEEEAFF TGTGCCAGCAGCCCCGAGTTGAGGACGGAGGAAGAAGCTTTCTTT
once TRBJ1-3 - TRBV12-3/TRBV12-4 CASTPRGNTIYF TGTGCCAGCACCCCTCGTGGAAACACCATATATTTT
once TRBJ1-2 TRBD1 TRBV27 CASSFSGQTLSRGYTF TGTGCCAGCAGTTTTTCGGGACAGACCCTGTCGAGAGGCTACACCTTC
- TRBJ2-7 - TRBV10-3 CAISESGLGSSEQYF TGTGCCATCAGTGAGTCGGGGTTGGGATCGAGCGAGCAGTACTTC
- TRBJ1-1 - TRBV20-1 CSASYHEAFF TGCAGTGCTAGCTATCATGAAGCTTTCTTT
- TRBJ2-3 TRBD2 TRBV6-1 CASSENSGSWDTQYF TGTGCCAGCAGTGAAAATAGCGGGAGCTGGGATACGCAGTATTTT
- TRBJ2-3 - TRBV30 CAWSLGGSTDTQYF TGTGCCTGGAGTTTAGGCGGGAGCACAGATACGCAGTATTTT
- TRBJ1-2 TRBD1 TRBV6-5 CASSYSTVRDSYGYTF TGTGCCAGCAGTTACTCGACCGTCCGGGACAGCTATGGCTACACCTTC
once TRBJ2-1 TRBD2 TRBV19 CASSIGGLAGGPGEQFF TGTGCCAGTAGTATAGGGGGACTAGCGGGAGGGCCTGGGGAGCAGTTCTTC
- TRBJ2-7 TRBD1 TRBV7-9 CASSFGTGGIMNPYEQYF TGTGCCAGCAGCTTTGGGACAGGGGGTATAATGAATCCCTACGAGCAGTACTTC
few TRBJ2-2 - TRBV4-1 CASSQDELTGELFF TGCGCCAGCAGCCAAGACGAGCTCACCGGGGAGCTGTTTTTT
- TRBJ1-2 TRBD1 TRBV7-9 CASSTGGRGYGYTF TGTGCCAGCAGTACAGGGGGCAGGGGGTATGGCTACACCTTC
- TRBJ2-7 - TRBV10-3 CAISGQAHEQYF TGTGCCATCAGTGGACAGGCCCACGAGCAGTACTTC
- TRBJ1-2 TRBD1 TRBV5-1 CASSLRDRDPNGYTF TGCGCCAGCAGCTTGAGGGACAGGGATCCCAATGGCTACACCTTC
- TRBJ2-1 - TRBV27 CASSSFFSGDSYNEQFF TGTGCCAGCAGCTCCTTCTTTAGCGGCGACTCCTACAATGAGCAGTTCTTC
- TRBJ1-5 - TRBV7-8 CASSLTRDRNNQPQHF TGTGCCAGCAGCTTGACCCGGGACCGAAATAATCAGCCCCAGCATTTT
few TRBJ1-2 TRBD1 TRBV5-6 CASSFQGADYGYTF TGTGCCAGCAGCTTCCAGGGGGCAGACTATGGCTACACCTTC
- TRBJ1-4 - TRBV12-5 CASGLGIQLFF TGTGCTAGTGGTCTCGGGATACAACTGTTTTTT
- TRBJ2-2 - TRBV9 CASSSGGDNTGELFF TGTGCCAGCAGCTCCGGCGGGGACAACACCGGGGAGCTGTTTTTT
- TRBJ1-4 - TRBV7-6 CASSLSPPGGEKLFF TGTGCCAGCAGCTTAAGCCCCCCCGGAGGTGAAAAACTGTTTTTT
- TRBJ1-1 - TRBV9 CASSPRHLNTEAFF TGTGCCAGCAGCCCCCGGCACTTGAACACTGAAGCTTTCTTT
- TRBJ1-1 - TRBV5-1 CASRLNTEAFF TGCGCCAGCAGGTTAAACACTGAAGCTTTCTTT
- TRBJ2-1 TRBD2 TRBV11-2 CASSLKVAGGNNKQFF TGTGCCAGCAGCTTAAAGGTCGCGGGGGGAAACAATAAGCAGTTCTTC
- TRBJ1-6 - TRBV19 CASTDRSYNSPLHF TGTGCCAGTACCGACCGCTCCTATAATTCACCCCTCCACTTT
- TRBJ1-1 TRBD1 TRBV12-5 CASGWVIPGQGAENTEAFF TGTGCTAGTGGTTGGGTAATACCGGGACAGGGGGCAGAGAACACTGAAGCTTTCTTT
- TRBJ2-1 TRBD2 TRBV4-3 CASSRGGADNEQFF TGCGCCAGCAGCCGGGGGGGAGCGGACAATGAGCAGTTCTTC
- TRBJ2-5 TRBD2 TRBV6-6 CASSYPGLAGGETQYF TGTGCCAGCAGTTACCCGGGGTTAGCGGGGGGAGAGACCCAGTACTTC